This T cell receptor beta chain is drawn from a study of shared clonotypes between healthy human individuals (dated by TCRdb to 2018 to 2020). Regarding the study in general: A couple of women and a few men aged 18 to 49 years were included in the cohort. For each donor, three plates each were used for CD4 naive and CD4 memory, two plates were used for CD8 naive, and one plate was used for CD8 memory. The study deeply sequenced blood TCR repertoires of five healthy adults to estimate repertoire size and the extent of clonotype sharing between individuals. To increase sequencing depth and limit assay-specific biases, TCR repertoire library preparation and sequencing were carried out by different laboratories using diverse techniques. Each donor's leukapheresis produced roughly between roughly 0.85 and 9.5 billion PBMCs. Summary of the overall study and its limitations: Sampling was restricted to blood, and TCR repertoires in tissue are likely to differ from TCR repertoires in blood. Naive subsets generally had larger estimated clonotype richness than memory subsets did. Compared with non-shared clonotypes, clonotypes shared by all four sorted-subset donors had higher generation probabilities. Pairwise subsampling led to the expectation that sequencing depth would affect the degree of clonotype sharing among donors. Around 5.4% of naive CD4, 3.5% of naive CD8, approximately 2% of memory CD4, and more than 0.35% of memory CD8 clonotypes were shared across several donors. Because the study included a small number of donors, the genetic and exposure-history diversity represented was limited. Even with the large sequencing depth, rarefaction of the sorted-subset datasets indicated that sequencing was incomplete.

Using the deep immunoSEQ assay, TCR CDR3 regions were amplified from genomic DNA by multiplex PCR. Genomic DNA extracted from each cell subset was distributed evenly over all wells of several immunoSEQ 96-well plates, and each plate served as one replicate. For sorted subsets, around 0.2 ug of genomic DNA, equivalent to around 30,000 T cell genomes, went into each replicate PCR. Purified libraries were quantified with a Qubit 3.0 fluorometer, sized on a Bioanalyzer 2100, and re-quantified with the KAPA Library Quantification kit. A separate single-read 150-cycle Illumina NextSeq 550 flow cell was used to sequence each immunoSEQ 96-well plate. Regarding the original processing steps: Because the immunoSEQ output held only junctional sequences and lacked quality scores, the filtering could not match the filtering applied to full-length reads. Sequences were annotated with PyIR, a Python wrapper for IgBLAST v1.9, using IMGT germline references to assign V/J genes and CDR3. Reads were filtered out if the reads had weak V/J assignments (E-value above 1e-6), no CDR3, stop codons, out-of-frame junctions, or ambiguous translated residues. A V3J clonotype was defined by an identical inferred V gene, J gene, and CDR3 amino acid sequence. To compute the percentage overlap between repertoires, the number of shared unique clonotypes was divided by the size of the smaller repertoire. Three approaches were used to assess repertoire richness: RTK rarefaction, the Chao1 estimator, and Recon v2.1 estimates of unobserved clonotypes. Generation probabilities were computed with OLGA for all TCRbeta clonotypes obtained by the gDNA method from several donors. TCRdb retrieved this table from immuneACCESS and kept in-frame rearrangements only. Not all clones are present; in checked studies, unresolved V genes account for under half, and no reason is known for the remainder. V and J calls and clone size are copied from that table; D and trimming were computed from the DNA. Recorded for this sample are roughly 2,300,000 clones; 85% to 95% of them occurred a single time. The top ten clones comprise 0.3% to 0.4% of the sample.

Healthy HIV-negative adults with no recently reported acute infections or vaccinations were included as donors. Every donor was a Caucasian adult residing in Nashville, Tennessee, USA. CD4+ T cells were enriched by magnetic negative selection; naive cells were then positively selected on CD45RA, and the negative fraction formed the memory subset. Blood was obtained by leukapheresis, after which PBMCs were separated by Ficoll-Histopaque density gradient centrifugation and cryopreserved in liquid nitrogen vapor phase. Purity and quantity of every magnetically sorted T cell population were checked by analytical flow cytometry. From each sorted fraction, genomic DNA was isolated and quantified by UV absorbance on a Nanodrop 2000c. CDR1 and CDR2 were assigned from the germline V gene (reference sequence) as SGHNT and YYREEE. The CDR3, cysteine through phenylalanine, is 13 amino acids long. CDR3 DNA only is kept here, 39 bases in frame from base 1. V gives up 0 bases and J gives up 1 base, and the segment between their germline ends measures 4 bases.

Regarding this clone: Its binding antigen is unknown. Base-call qualities are not available, and no considerably larger clone is one nucleotide away. The same CDR3 can be traced to other DNA sequences in this sample.

Rearrangement joined TRBV5-4 to TRBJ1-2; no D gene call is confident. This TCR was sampled from a man aged 18 to 35 in good health. Some clones in this sample may be carry-over from other donors' samples. The sample taken for sequencing was naive CD4+ T cells from PBMCs. This specimen's cell subset or site label, interpreted: CD45RA+ positively selected. The nucleotides are TGTGCCAGCAGCTTGGAAGTTAACTATGGCTACACCTTC. Its product reads: CASSLEVNYGYTF.